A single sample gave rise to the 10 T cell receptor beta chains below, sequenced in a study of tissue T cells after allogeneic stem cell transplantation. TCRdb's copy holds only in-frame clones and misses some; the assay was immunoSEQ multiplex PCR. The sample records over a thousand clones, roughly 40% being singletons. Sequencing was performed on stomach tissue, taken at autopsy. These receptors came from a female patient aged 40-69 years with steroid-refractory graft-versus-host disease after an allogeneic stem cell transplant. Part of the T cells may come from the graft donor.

CDR3: CASPHRDEAFF. The DNA for the CDR3 is TGTGCCAGTCCCCATAGGGATGAAGCTTTCTTT. The rearrangement uses TRBV19 and TRBJ1-1, with D hard to call. The CDR3 loop spans 11 amino acids. Germline lookup yields CDR1 LNHDA and CDR2 SQIVND (reference sequence). Trimming took 8 bases from V and 7 from J, leaving 11 bases between them.

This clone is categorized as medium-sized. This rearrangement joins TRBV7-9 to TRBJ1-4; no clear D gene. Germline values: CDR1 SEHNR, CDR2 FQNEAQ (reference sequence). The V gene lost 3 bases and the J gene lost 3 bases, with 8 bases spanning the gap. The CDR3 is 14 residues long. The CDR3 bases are TGTGCCAGCAGCTTGGCCGGGGCTAATGAAAAACTGTTTTTT. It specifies CASSLAGANEKLFF. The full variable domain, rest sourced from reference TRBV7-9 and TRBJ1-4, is DTGVSQNPRHKITKRGQNVTFRCDPISEHNRLYWYRQTLGQGPEFLTYFQNEAQLEKSRLLSDRFSAERPKGSFSTLEIQRTEQGDSAMYLCASSLAGANEKLFFGSGTQLSVL.

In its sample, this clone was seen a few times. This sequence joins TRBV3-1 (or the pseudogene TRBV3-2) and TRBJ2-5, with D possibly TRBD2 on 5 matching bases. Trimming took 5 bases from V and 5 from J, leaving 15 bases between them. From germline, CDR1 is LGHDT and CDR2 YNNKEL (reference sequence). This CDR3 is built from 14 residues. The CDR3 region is CASSSTGNPETQYF. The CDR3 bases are TGTGCCAGCAGCTCTACGGGGAACCCCGAGACCCAGTACTTC.

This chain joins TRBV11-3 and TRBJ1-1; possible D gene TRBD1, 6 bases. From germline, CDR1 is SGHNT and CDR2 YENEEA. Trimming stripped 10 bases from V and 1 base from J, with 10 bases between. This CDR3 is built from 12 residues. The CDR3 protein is CATRGPNTEAFF. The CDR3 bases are TGTGCCACCAGGGGACCGAACACTGAAGCTTTCTTT.

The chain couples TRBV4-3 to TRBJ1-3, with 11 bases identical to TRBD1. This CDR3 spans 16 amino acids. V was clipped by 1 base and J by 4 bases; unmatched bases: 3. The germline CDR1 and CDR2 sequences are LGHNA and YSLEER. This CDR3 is CASSQGTGGQGNTIYF. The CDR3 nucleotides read TGCGCCAGCAGCCAAGGGACAGGGGGCCAGGGAAACACCATATATTTT.

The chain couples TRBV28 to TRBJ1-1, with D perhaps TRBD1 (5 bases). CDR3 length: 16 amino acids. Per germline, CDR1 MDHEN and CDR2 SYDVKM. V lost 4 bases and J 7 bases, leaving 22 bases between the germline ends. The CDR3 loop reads CASSSRDGSILGEAFF. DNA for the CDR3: TGTGCCAGCAGTTCCCGGGACGGGTCGATTTTAGGTGAAGCTTTCTTT.

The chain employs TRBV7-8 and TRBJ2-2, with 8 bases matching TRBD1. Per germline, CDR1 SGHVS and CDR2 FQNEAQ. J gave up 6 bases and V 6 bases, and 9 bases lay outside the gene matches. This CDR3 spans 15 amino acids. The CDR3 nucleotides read TGTGCCAGCAGATCTACAGTACAGGGGGCCGGGGAGCTGTTTTTT. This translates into CASRSTVQGAGELFF.

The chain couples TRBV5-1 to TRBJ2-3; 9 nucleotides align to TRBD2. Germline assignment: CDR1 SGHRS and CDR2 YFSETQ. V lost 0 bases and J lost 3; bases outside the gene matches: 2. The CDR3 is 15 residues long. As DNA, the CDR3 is TGCGCCAGCAGCTTGGGTAGCGGGGGAACAGATACGCAGTATTTT. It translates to CASSLGSGGTDTQYF.

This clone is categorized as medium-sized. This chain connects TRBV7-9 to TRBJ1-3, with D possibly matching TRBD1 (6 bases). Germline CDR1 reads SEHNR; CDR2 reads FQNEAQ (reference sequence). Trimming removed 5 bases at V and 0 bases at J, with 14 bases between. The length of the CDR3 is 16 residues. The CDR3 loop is CASSAQGSYSGNTIYF. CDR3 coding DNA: TGTGCCAGCAGCGCCCAGGGGTCGTACTCTGGAAACACCATATATTTT. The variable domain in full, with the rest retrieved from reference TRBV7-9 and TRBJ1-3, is DTGVSQNPRHKITKRGQNVTFRCDPISEHNRLYWYRQTLGQGPEFLTYFQNEAQLEKSRLLSDRFSAERPKGSFSTLEIQRTEQGDSAMYLCASSAQGSYSGNTIYFGEGSWLTVV.

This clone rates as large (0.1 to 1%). The CDR3 nucleotides are TGTGCCAGCTCACCATCCCTAGCGGGGGGGCCAGATACGCAGTATTTT. Amino acids: CASSPSLAGGPDTQYF. The rearrangement joins TRBV18 to TRBJ2-3, with 12 bases identical to TRBD2. V dropped 2 bases and J dropped 4; count of bases not matched to a gene: 4. The CDR3 consists of 16 residues. In germline, CDR1 is KGHSH, CDR2 LQKENI.